A selection of T cell receptor beta chains follows, all from one sample in a study of blood T cell repertoires in COVID-19. Some clones are missing from TCRdb's copy, which holds only in-frame ones; the method was immunoSEQ multiplex PCR. The data hold fewer than 500,000 clones, with about 89% observed a single time. The sequencing sample was made of PBMCs or T cells enriched from blood (not recorded which). These receptors were taken from a man younger than 45 who had recovered from COVID-19. CDR3s include the opening cysteine and the closing phenylalanine or tryptophan. The D gene is left open where the match is weak. The size field is filled for only some rows; it gives once, few, many or a size class.

>-|TRBV7-6|TRBJ1-1|-
TGTGCCAGCAGCCCATACAGGGCGAACACTGAAGCTTTCTTT
CASSPYRANTEAFF
>-|TRBV7-9|TRBJ1-6|-
TGTGCCAGCAGACCCGACGGGAGCTCCTATAATTCACCCCTCCACTTT
CASRPDGSSYNSPLHF
>-|TRBV6-1|TRBJ1-6|few
TGTGCCAGCAGTGATTTAGCGACTTTAATCGATTCACCCCTCCACTTT
CASSDLATLIDSPLHF
>-|TRBV19|TRBJ1-1|-
TGTGCCAGTAGTATTCTATGGTCCGGGTCCGAAGCTTTCTTT
CASSILWSGSEAFF
>-|TRBV21-1|TRBJ2-4|-
TGTGCCAGCAACGTAGACAGACTAGCCAAAAACATTCAGTACTTC
CASNVDRLAKNIQYF
>TRBD1|TRBV19|TRBJ2-5|once
TGTGCCAGTAGTATCGGACAGGGGGTGTCCCAAGAGACCCAGTACTTC
CASSIGQGVSQETQYF
>-|TRBV5-6|TRBJ1-2|-
TGTGCCAGCAGCTTGGGGGCTGGCTACACCTTC
CASSLGAGYTF
>TRBD1|TRBV27|TRBJ2-7|once
TGTGCCAGCAGTTTTGGACAGGGAGGACTCTACGAGCAGTACTTC
CASSFGQGGLYEQYF
>-|TRBV7-9|TRBJ1-1|-
TGTGCCAGCAGCAATCAGGGTCGAAACGCTGAAGCTTTCTTT
CASSNQGRNAEAFF
>-|TRBV4-3|TRBJ1-2|-
TGCGCCAGCAGCCCGTCCCAGGGGATCGGCTACACCTTC
CASSPSQGIGYTF
>TRBD1|TRBV7-9|TRBJ1-2|-
TGTGCCAGCAGCGGTAGCCTGGACAGGCCCTATGGCTACACCTTC
CASSGSLDRPYGYTF
>-|TRBV30|TRBJ1-1|-
TGTGCCGGACGGGGGTACACTGAAGCTTTCTTT
CAGRGYTEAFF
>TRBD1|TRBV7-6|TRBJ1-6|few
TGTGCCAGCAGCAAAACAGGGGGAGATAATTCACCCCTCCACTTT
CASSKTGGDNSPLHF
>-|TRBV4-3|TRBJ2-4|-
TGCGCCAGCAGCCAAGAGTCCCCGGGTGGGTCCAAAAACATTCAGTACTTC
CASSQESPGGSKNIQYF